This record looks at one T cell receptor beta chain sequence and its context. This clonotype was counted only a few times. The specificity of this receptor is unknown. Qualities for individual bases were not recorded, and no much larger clone is one base off. Read against the paper, the sample's treatment or condition label means: live attenuated yellow fever vaccine strain. A standard Ficoll-Paque protocol was used to isolate PBMCs from peripheral blood. Dynabeads CD4 and CD8 positive selection kits were used to isolate the CD4 and CD8 T-cell fractions. RNA was extracted with TriZol from bulk PBMCs, CD4 and CD8 fractions, and dextramer-positive and dextramer-negative fractions. V is shortened by 0 bases, J by 4 bases, and the region joining them spans 13 bases. CDR1 and CDR2 are read off the germline V gene (reference sequence) as DFQATT and SNEGSKA. Taken from cysteine to phenylalanine, the CDR3 has 14 residues. Here the CDR3 DNA is all that survives: 42 bases in frame from base 1.

These data are taken from a study of T cells after yellow fever vaccination (dated by TCRdb to between 2018 and 2021). About the full investigation: Libraries from fractions with low cell numbers were prepared with the SMART-Seq v4 Ultra Low Input RNA kit. To follow T-cell clones before and after primary and booster YFV17D yellow fever vaccination, bulk TCR alpha and beta repertoires were sequenced over time. Two healthy male donors made up the cohort, one aged 18 to 29 years and the other aged 30 to 40 years. Blood was drawn at multiple timepoints before and after primary and secondary immunization, with bulk PBMC replicates and cell subsets isolated. Points the paper makes about the study in general: Compared with the primary T-cell response, the secondary T-cell response was weaker but faster, peaking on day 5 rather than day 15. A small share of clonotypes was detected in both CD4 and CD8 compartments, with the overlap likely arising from convergent recombination. Because the study included only a couple of donors, the extent to which the findings can be generalized is limited. Most clones expanded after primary vaccination (around 96% of CD4 and around nine tenths of CD8) were re-detected after the booster, suggesting that broad memory maintenance occurred. Because abundant contaminating clonotypes from the bulk population could be contained in FACS-sorted repertoires, computational filtering was required.

Synthesis of TCR cDNA relied on 5'RACE template switching, a step that introduced a universal primer site along with unique molecular identifiers. Priming for cDNA synthesis came from both the TCR alpha and TCR beta constant segments. Libraries were amplified in two PCR steps, with sample barcodes and sequencing adapters added in the second step. Sequencing of the libraries was done on either Illumina HiSeq 2500 (2x100 bp) or NovaSeq (2x150 bp). The source study handled its data this way. MIGEC handled demultiplexing of reads and collapsing into UMI consensus sequences, while MiXCR performed V(D)J alignment. Vaccine-responding clonotypes were identified with edgeR using replicate PBMC samples, with FDR below 0.01 and a log2 fold change above 5 up to day 15 being required. CD4 or CD8 identity was assigned to each bulk clonotype according to whether the clonotype was present at higher abundance in the sequenced CD4 repertoire or the sequenced CD8 repertoire. TCRdb redid the processing of the public reads, applying fastp at Q25 and MiXCR, and retained in-frame beta chains. Identical CDR3 protein sequences are pooled into one entry, listed with their most common genes and DNA. The V and J calls here are based on TCRdb, not the publication. For this sample the table gives 240,000 or so distinct CDR3 sequences, of which 6.9% were detected only once. The ten largest clonotypes hold more than 0.8% of the sample.

The sequence joins TRBV20-1 to TRBJ2-7; the D segment is perhaps TRBD1 or TRBD2, each sharing 5 matched bases. The specimen was CD4+ T cells sorted from PBMCs, collected 15 days after the yellow fever booster vaccination. This TCR was recovered from a man aged 30-40 years who received the YFV17D yellow fever vaccine. The nucleotide sequence reads TGCAGTGCTAGAGATTTGAGGGGCGTATACGAGCAGTACTTC. This translates into CSARDLRGVYEQYF.